A single sample gave rise to the 23 T cell receptor beta chains below, sequenced in a study of T cell responses to AZD1222 COVID-19 vaccine. Data came from immunoSEQ multiplex PCR; TCRdb stores just in-frame clones and leaves some out. The data hold 120,000 to 150,000 clones, with under 95% observed a single time. Sequencing was performed on peripheral blood, taken on day 0 of AZD1222 vaccination. These receptors originate from an adult in good health.

The chain is built from TRBV28 and TRBJ2-3, with 12 bases aligning to TRBD1. The CDR3 consists of 16 residues. Germline CDR1 reads MDHEN; CDR2 reads SYDVKM. V trimming: 3 bases; J trimming: 4 bases; junction bases outside the gene matches: 5. In DNA, the CDR3 is TGTGCCAGCAGTTTCCGGGACAGGGGGCTTTCAGATACGCAGTATTTT. It specifies CASSFRDRGLSDTQYF.

The chain is built from TRBV4-3 and TRBJ2-1; D gene uncertain. V lost 1 base and J lost 1, with 5 bases in between. The germline V gene encodes CDR1 LGHNA and CDR2 YSLEER. The CDR3 is 14 amino acids. The CDR3 is CASSQAGSYNEQFF. As DNA, the CDR3 is TGCGCCAGCAGCCAAGCCGGGTCCTACAATGAGCAGTTCTTC.

The chain couples TRBV28 to TRBJ1-2; D is unclear. Germline V CDR1 and CDR2: MDHEN, SYDVKM. The V end was cut by 6 bases, the J end by 9 bases, with 11 bases between. The CDR3 loop spans 11 amino acids. CDR3 in amino acids: CASRKGGSYTF. The CDR3 coding sequence is TGTGCCAGCAGGAAGGGTGGGAGCTACACCTTC.

The V gene is TRBV20-1, the J gene TRBJ1-5; a weak D match, TRBD1 (5 bases). Trimming took 3 bases from V and 5 from J, leaving 14 bases between them. Germline CDR1 DFQATT, CDR2 SNEGSKA (reference sequence). The CDR3 extends over 14 amino acids. Here the CDR3 reads CSASFRAGDQPQHF. The DNA for the CDR3 is TGCAGTGCTAGTTTCAGGGCCGGCGATCAGCCCCAGCATTTT.

The genes are TRBV5-1 and TRBJ2-2, with no clear D. The germline CDR1 and CDR2 sequences are SGHRS and YFSETQ. V was clipped by 2 bases and J by 7 bases, with 6 bases between them. The CDR3 has 12 amino acids. CDR3 DNA: TGCGCCAGCAGCTTAAACGGCGGGGAGCTGTTTTTT. It encodes CASSLNGGELFF. The entire variable domain, with the rest obtained from reference TRBV5-1 and TRBJ2-2, is as follows: KAGVTQTPRYLIKTRGQQVTLSCSPISGHRSVSWYQQTPGQGLQFLFEYFSETQRNKGNFPGRFSGRQFSNSRSEMNVSTLELGDSALYLCASSLNGGELFFGEGSRLTVL.

This chain joins TRBV11-2 and TRBJ1-5; a possible D gene is TRBD1 (6 bases). The CDR3 is 16 residues long. Germline-derived CDR1 and CDR2 are SGHAT and FQNNGV. Trimming removed 1 base from V and 7 bases from J, with 17 bases in between. CDR3 sequence (DNA): TGTGCCAGCAGCTTAGCTCCGGGGGGCGCAGGGCAGCCCCAGCATTTT. Protein product: CASSLAPGGAGQPQHF.

In its sample, this clone was seen a few times. The chain couples TRBV21-1 to TRBJ1-1. TRBV21-1 is a known pseudogene. This CDR3 has 13 residues. Here the CDR3 reads CASSPKRWYEAFF. The CDR3 DNA reads as TGTGCCAGCAGCCCGAAGCGTTGGTATGAAGCTTTCTTT.

The chain employs TRBV2 and TRBJ2-7; 7 bases are shared with TRBD1. CDR3 size: 15 residues. Germline trimming cut 6 bases from V and 0 bases from J; bases unmatched to any gene: 8. Germline CDR1 reads SNHLY; CDR2 reads FYNNEI. The CDR3 nucleotides read TGTGCCAGCAGGGCTAGGACAGGAGGCTCCTACGAGCAGTACTTC. Translated: CASRARTGGSYEQYF.

This chain uses TRBV10-1 with TRBJ1-5, with D hard to call. The CDR3 is 14 residues long. The germline V and J ends were trimmed by 2 bases and 6 bases, with 11 bases remaining between them. The V gene's germline CDR1 is WNHNN and CDR2 SYGVQD (reference sequence). In nucleotides, the CDR3 is TGCGCCAGCAGTGAGGCAGGCGGCCCTCAGCCCCAGCATTTT. Its translation: CASSEAGGPQPQHF.

The sample holds one count of this clone. The chain couples TRBV12-5 to TRBJ1-2, with 11 bases aligning to TRBD1. CDR1 LGHNT and CDR2 FRNRAP come from the germline V gene. V was clipped by 0 bases and J by 1 base; unmatched bases: 10. CDR3 length: 19 amino acids. The CDR3 protein is CASGLVQLRTGGVNYGYTF. The DNA for the CDR3 is TGTGCTAGTGGTTTGGTACAGTTGCGGACAGGGGGCGTTAACTATGGCTACACCTTC.

This rearrangement joins TRBV29-1 to TRBJ1-2; 7 bases align to TRBD1. V trimming: 6 bases; J trimming: 1 base; junction bases outside the gene matches: 14. The germline gives CDR1 SQVTM, CDR2 ANQGSEA. The CDR3 has 16 residues. CDR3 region: CSVVLKGTVHNYGYTF. CDR3 DNA sequence: TGCAGCGTCGTCTTGAAGGGGACAGTCCATAACTATGGCTACACCTTC. Together with reference TRBV29-1 and TRBJ1-2, the CDR3 gives the full variable domain: SAVISQKPSRDICQRGTSLTIQCQVDSQVTMMFWYRQQPGQSLTLIATANQGSEATYESGFVIDKFPISRPNLTFSTLTVSNMSPEDSSIYLCSVVLKGTVHNYGYTFGSGTRLTVV.

The genes are TRBV24-1 and TRBJ2-1; 16 nucleotides line up with TRBD2. Germline values: CDR1 KGHDR, CDR2 SFDVKD. V dropped 3 bases and J dropped 0; count of bases not matched to a gene: 7. The CDR3 sequence is 20 residues long. The CDR3 DNA reads as TGTGCCACCAGTGATCCGAGCGGGACTAGCGGGAGGGGCTCCTACAATGAGCAGTTCTTC. This codes for CATSDPSGTSGRGSYNEQFF.

This clone was detected once. The chain links TRBV29-1 to TRBJ2-1; perhaps D is TRBD1 or TRBD2 (5 bases each). CDR1 and CDR2 (germline): SQVTM, ANQGSEA. V lost 6 bases and J 4 bases, leaving 16 bases between the germline ends. The CDR3 is 14 amino acids. Written as DNA, the CDR3 is TGCAGCGTACAAGGGGACGCCGGGTACAATGAGCAGTTCTTC. Translation gives CSVQGDAGYNEQFF.

The V and J genes are TRBV15 and TRBJ1-1; D uncertain. Germline CDR1 reads LNHNV; CDR2 reads YYDKDF (reference sequence). This CDR3 contains 15 residues. The V end lost 2 bases, the J end lost 1 base, and 11 bases lay between the germline ends. Written as DNA, the CDR3 is TGTGCCACCAGCAGACCCGGTTCACCGAACACTGAAGCTTTCTTT. Translated, it gives CATSRPGSPNTEAFF.

V usage is TRBV27 and J usage is TRBJ1-3; 7 bases are a match to TRBD1. Trimming removed 6 bases from V and 2 bases from J; junction bases left unmatched: 10. The CDR3 runs to 16 residues. Germline-derived CDR1 and CDR2 are MNHEY and SMNVEV (reference sequence). Written as DNA, the CDR3 is TGTGCCAGCAGCTATGGGGGGGGGACAGCTGGAAACACCATATATTTT. It codes for CASSYGGGTAGNTIYF.

A single count supports this clone. The rearrangement links TRBV29-1 to TRBJ1-2; D possibly corresponds to TRBD1 (5 bases). The CDR3 consists of 11 residues. CDR1 is SQVTM, CDR2 ANQGSEA, per germline. Trimming removed 6 bases at V and 5 bases at J, with 10 bases between. DNA of the CDR3: TGCAGCGTACAGGAACCGTATGGCTACACCTTC. This gives the protein CSVQEPYGYTF.

The rearrangement joins TRBV5-4 to TRBJ2-1; D is unclear. Germline CDR1 is SGHNT and CDR2 is YYREEE (reference sequence). CDR3 length equals 14 residues. Trimming took off 2 bases at V and 2 bases at J, with 8 bases between the two ends. CDR3 residues: CASSLSSTYNEQFF. For the CDR3, the DNA is TGTGCCAGCAGCTTATCCTCCACCTACAATGAGCAGTTCTTC.

The chain joins TRBV6-5 to TRBJ2-1, with TRBD2 matching 9 bases. V trimming: 2 bases; J trimming: 7 bases; junction bases outside the gene matches: 6. Germline V gives CDR1 MNHEY, CDR2 SVGAGI. The CDR3 length is 15 residues. Written as DNA, the CDR3 is TGTGCCAGCAGTTACGGTGGGACTAGCTTGAATGAGCAGTTCTTC. Amino acid sequence: CASSYGGTSLNEQFF.

This clone was picked up a small number of times. CDR3 sequence reads: CASSLGFVALVEQYF. The CDR3, as DNA: TGTGCCAGCAGCTTAGGTTTTGTCGCCTTGGTCGAGCAGTACTTC. V is TRBV7-2 and J is TRBJ2-7; D not resolved. Germline CDR1 is SGHTA and CDR2 is FQGNSA. The CDR3 extends over 15 amino acids. Trimming took 1 base from V and 6 from J, leaving 16 bases between them.

The V gene is TRBV6-2 or TRBV6-3, the J gene TRBJ2-7, with 11 bases that match TRBD2. The trim removed 5 bases at V and 2 bases at J, leaving 5 bases unmatched. The germline V gene encodes CDR1 MNHEY and CDR2 SVGEGT. The CDR3 is 15 residues long. CDR3 protein: CASSTSGRGAYEQYF. The DNA of the CDR3 is TGTGCCAGCAGTACTAGCGGGAGAGGGGCCTACGAGCAGTACTTC.

The sample holds one count of this clone. This chain links TRBV19 with TRBJ1-2; D gene uncertain. Germline V lookup: CDR1 LNHDA, CDR2 SQIVND (reference sequence). Trimming stripped 6 bases from V and 5 bases from J, with 13 bases between. This CDR3 has 13 residues. The CDR3 nucleotides read TGTGCCAGTAGCCCGGAGGGAAGGTATGGCTACACCTTC. As protein: CASSPEGRYGYTF.

J is TRBJ2-2 and V is TRBV5-4, with 9 positions matching TRBD2. V dropped 2 bases and J dropped 6; count of bases not matched to a gene: 8. Germline assignment: CDR1 SGHNT and CDR2 YYREEE (reference sequence). This CDR3 is built from 16 residues. The CDR3 reads CASSLGGGAGAGELFF. CDR3 in DNA: TGTGCCAGCAGCTTAGGCGGGGGGGCCGGCGCCGGGGAGCTGTTTTTT. Using reference TRBV5-4 and TRBJ2-2 for the parts outside the CDR3, the full variable domain is ETGVTQSPTHLIKTRGQQVTLRCSSQSGHNTVSWYQQALGQGPQFIFQYYREEENGRGNFPPRFSGLQFPNYSSELNVNALELDDSALYLCASSLGGGAGAGELFFGEGSRLTVL.

The chain couples TRBV10-1 to TRBJ2-7; the D call may be TRBD1 or TRBD2 (6 bases each). V dropped 0 bases and J dropped 5 bases, with 11 bases sitting between them. The CDR3 runs 14 residues. The germline V gene encodes CDR1 WNHNN and CDR2 SYGVQD (reference sequence). The chain's CDR3 is CASSESGGHNEQYF. The CDR3 nucleotides read TGCGCCAGCAGTGAGTCGGGGGGACACAACGAGCAGTACTTC.